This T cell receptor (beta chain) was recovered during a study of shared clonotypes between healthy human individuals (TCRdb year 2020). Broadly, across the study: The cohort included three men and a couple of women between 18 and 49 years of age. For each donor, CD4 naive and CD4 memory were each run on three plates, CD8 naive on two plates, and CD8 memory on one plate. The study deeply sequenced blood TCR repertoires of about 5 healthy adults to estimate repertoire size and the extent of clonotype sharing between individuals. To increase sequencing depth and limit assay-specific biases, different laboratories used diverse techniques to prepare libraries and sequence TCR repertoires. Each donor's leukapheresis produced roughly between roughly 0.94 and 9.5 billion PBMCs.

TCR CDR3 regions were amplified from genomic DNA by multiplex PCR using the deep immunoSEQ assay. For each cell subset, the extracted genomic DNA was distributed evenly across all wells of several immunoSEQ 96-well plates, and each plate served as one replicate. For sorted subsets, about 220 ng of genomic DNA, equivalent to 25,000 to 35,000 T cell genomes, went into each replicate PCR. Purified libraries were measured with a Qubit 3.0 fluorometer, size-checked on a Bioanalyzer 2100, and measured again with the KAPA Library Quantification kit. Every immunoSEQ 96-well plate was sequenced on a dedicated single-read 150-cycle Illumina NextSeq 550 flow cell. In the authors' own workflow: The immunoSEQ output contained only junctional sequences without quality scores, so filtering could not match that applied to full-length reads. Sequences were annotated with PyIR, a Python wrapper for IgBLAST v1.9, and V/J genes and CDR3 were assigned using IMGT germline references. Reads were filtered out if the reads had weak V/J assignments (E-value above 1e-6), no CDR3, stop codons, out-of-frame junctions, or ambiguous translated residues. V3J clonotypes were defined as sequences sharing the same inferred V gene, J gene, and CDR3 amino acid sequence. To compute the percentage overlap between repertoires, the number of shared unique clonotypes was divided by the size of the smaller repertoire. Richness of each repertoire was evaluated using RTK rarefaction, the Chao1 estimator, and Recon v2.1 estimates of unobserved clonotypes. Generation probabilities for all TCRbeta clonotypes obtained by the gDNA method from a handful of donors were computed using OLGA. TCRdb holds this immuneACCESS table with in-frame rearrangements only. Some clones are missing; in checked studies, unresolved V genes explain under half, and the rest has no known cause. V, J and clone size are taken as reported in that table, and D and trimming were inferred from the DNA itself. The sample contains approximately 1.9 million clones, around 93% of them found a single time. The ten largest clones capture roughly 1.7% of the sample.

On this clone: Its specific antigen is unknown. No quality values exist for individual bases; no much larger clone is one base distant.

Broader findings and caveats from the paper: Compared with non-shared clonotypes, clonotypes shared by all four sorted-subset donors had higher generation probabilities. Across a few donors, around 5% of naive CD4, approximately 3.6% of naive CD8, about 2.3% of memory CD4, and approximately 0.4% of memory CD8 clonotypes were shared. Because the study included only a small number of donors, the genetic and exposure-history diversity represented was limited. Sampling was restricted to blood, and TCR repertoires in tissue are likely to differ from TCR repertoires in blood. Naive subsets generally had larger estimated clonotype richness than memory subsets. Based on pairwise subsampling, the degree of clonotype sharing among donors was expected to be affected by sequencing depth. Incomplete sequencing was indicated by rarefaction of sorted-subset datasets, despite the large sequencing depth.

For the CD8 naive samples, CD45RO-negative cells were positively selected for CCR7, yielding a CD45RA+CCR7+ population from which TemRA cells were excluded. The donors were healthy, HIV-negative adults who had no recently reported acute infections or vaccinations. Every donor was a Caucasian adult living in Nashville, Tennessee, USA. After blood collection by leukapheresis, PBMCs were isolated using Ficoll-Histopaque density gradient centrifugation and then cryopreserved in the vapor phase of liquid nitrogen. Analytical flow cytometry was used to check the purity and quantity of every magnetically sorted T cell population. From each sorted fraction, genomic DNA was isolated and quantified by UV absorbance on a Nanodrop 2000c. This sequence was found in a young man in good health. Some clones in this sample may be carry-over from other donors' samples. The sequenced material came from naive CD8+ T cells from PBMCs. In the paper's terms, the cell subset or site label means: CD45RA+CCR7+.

This receptor has the CDR3 CASSQTGVKADTQYF. The DNA reads TGCGCCAGCAGTCAAACAGGGGTCAAGGCAGATACGCAGTATTTT. This sequence uses TRBV5-1 and TRBJ2-3; TRBD1 matches 7 bases in the middle. Inclusive of the bounding cysteine and phenylalanine, the CDR3 is 15 residues long. The only DNA kept is the CDR3, 45 bases in frame from the first base. As encoded in the germline V gene, CDR1 is SGHRS while CDR2 is YFSETQ. V trim: 5 bases; J trim: 4 bases; unmatched bases: 10.